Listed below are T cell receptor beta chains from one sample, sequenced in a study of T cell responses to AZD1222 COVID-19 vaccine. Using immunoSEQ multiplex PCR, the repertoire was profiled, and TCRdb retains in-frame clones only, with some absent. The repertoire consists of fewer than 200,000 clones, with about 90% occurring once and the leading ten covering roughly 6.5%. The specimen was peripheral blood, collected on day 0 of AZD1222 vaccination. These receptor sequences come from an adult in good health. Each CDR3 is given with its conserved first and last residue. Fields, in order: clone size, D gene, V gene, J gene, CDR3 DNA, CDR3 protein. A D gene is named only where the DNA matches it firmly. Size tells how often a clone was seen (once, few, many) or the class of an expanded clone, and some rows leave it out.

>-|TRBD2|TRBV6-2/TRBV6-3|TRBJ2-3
TGTGCCAGCAGTTACCATCCCCTGCGGGAGGTTGCCACAGATACGCAGTATTTT
CASSYHPLREVATDTQYF
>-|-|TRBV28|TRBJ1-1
TGTGCCAGCAGCTCGACGCGCCCTGTGGAAGCTTTCTTT
CASSSTRPVEAFF
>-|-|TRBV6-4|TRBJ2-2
TGTGCCAGCAGTGGGACCGGGACGCAGCCCACCGGGGAGCTGTTTTTT
CASSGTGTQPTGELFF
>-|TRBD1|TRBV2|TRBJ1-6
TGTGCCAGCTTCAGGGACAGGGGAAATTCACCCCTCCACTTT
CASFRDRGNSPLHF
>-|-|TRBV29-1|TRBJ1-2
TGCAGCGTACCCGGACAGTACGATGGCTACACCTTC
CSVPGQYDGYTF
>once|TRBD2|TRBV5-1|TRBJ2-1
TGCGCCAGCAGCTTGGGACTAGCTTATGAGCAGTTCTTC
CASSLGLAYEQFF
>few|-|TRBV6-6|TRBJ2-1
TGTGCCAGCAGTAGGGACAAGTACAATGAGCAGTTCTTC
CASSRDKYNEQFF
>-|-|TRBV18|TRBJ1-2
TGTGCCAGCTCAGGACTCCAACGCGAGGGATATGGCTACACCTTC
CASSGLQREGYGYTF
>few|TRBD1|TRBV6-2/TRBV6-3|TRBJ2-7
TGTGCCAGCAGTTACTCGACATGGGACAGAATCTTCCTCGAGCAGTACTTC
CASSYSTWDRIFLEQYF
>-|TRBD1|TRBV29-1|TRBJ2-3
TGCAGCGGTGTTCGACAGGGCCCAGATACGCAGTATTTT
CSGVRQGPDTQYF
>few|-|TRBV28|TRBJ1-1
TGTGCCAGCACCCAATGGGAGGGCCTGGGCACTGAAGCTTTCTTT
CASTQWEGLGTEAFF
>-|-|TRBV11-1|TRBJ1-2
TGTGCCAGCAGCTTAGATGGAGGGAGATATGGCTACACCTTC
CASSLDGGRYGYTF
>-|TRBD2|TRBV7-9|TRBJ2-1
TGTGCCAGCAGCTTAGCTAGCGGGAGTCTCAATGAGCAGTTCTTC
CASSLASGSLNEQFF
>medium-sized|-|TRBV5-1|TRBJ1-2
TGCGCCAGCAGCTTGGATCTCCCAAACTATGGCTACACCTTC
CASSLDLPNYGYTF
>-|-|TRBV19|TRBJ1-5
TGTGCCAGTAGTATGATGTGGCGTGAACAGCCCCAGCATTTT
CASSMMWREQPQHF
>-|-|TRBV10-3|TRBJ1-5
TGTGCCATCAGTGGGGGCTGGAGCAATCAGCCCCAGCATTTT
CAISGGWSNQPQHF
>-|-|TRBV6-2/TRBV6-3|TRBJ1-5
TGTGCCAGCAGTGCCGAGGGGCAGCCCCAGCATTTT
CASSAEGQPQHF
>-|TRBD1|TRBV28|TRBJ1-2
TGTGCCAGCAGTTTAAGGGACAGGGTCGGCTACACCTTC
CASSLRDRVGYTF
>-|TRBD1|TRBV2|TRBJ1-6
TGTGCCAGCAGCGACAGGGTCGGCAATTCACCCCTCCACTTT
CASSDRVGNSPLHF
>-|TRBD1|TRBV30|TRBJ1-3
TGTGCCTGGAGTGTATTTTGGGGACAGGGATACTCTGGAAACACCATATATTTT
CAWSVFWGQGYSGNTIYF
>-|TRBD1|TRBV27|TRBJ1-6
TGTGCCAGCACCACCGGGACAGGGGTTTCCTCCTATAATTCACCCCTCCACTTT
CASTTGTGVSSYNSPLHF
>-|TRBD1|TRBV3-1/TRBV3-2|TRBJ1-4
TGTGCCAGCAGCCCAACGGGACAGGGCAATGAAAAACTGTTTTTT
CASSPTGQGNEKLFF
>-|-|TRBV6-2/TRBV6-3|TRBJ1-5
TGTGCCAGCAGTCGCGGGGACTTTAGCAATCAGCCCCAGCATTTT
CASSRGDFSNQPQHF
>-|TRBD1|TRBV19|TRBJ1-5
TGTGCCAGTAGTATATCCGGACAGGGCTCTGGGCCCCAGCATTTT
CASSISGQGSGPQHF
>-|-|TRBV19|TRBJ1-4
TGTGCCAGTTCCGATTCAGGCGGGGGCGGATATGAAAAACTGTTTTTT
CASSDSGGGGYEKLFF
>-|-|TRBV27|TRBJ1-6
TGTGCCAGCAGTTTATCGGTCGGGGGGGACTATAATTCACCCCTCCACTTT
CASSLSVGGDYNSPLHF
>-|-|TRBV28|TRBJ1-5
TGTGCCAGCAGTTTAGTGGCAGGGCACAATCAGCCCCAGCATTTT
CASSLVAGHNQPQHF
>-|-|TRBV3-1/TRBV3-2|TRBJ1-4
TGTGCCAGCAGCCTTCGGACGGAAAATGAAAAACTGTTTTTT
CASSLRTENEKLFF
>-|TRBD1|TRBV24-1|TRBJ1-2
TGTGCCACCAGTGCCCGGACAGGGGGCAACTATGGCTACACCTTC
CATSARTGGNYGYTF
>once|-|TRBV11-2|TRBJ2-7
TGTGCCAGCAGCCCCCTTAACAGGGGGACTAGCTCCTACGAGCAGTACTTC
CASSPLNRGTSSYEQYF
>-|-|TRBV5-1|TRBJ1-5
TGCGCCAGCAGCTTGACAGTCAATCAGCCCCAGCATTTT
CASSLTVNQPQHF
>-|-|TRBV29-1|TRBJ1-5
TGCAGCGTTGTGTTTGGGTTCAATCAGCCCCAGCATTTT
CSVVFGFNQPQHF
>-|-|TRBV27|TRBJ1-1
TGTGCCAGCAGTTTATTAAGGGGTCTAGGCACTGAAGCTTTCTTT
CASSLLRGLGTEAFF
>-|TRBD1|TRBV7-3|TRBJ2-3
TGTGCCAGCAGCCCGGGGACAGGGCCCACAGATACGCAGTATTTT
CASSPGTGPTDTQYF
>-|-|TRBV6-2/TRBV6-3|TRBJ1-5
TGTGCCAGCAGTTACTCGAAGGGGACCCAGCATTTT
CASSYSKGTQHF
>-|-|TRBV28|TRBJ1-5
TGTGCCAGCAGTCCTTCCGGAGGACAGCCCCAGCATTTT
CASSPSGGQPQHF
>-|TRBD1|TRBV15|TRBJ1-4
TGTGCCACCAGCAGAGATAATGGACAGGGAGATGAAAAACTGTTTTTT
CATSRDNGQGDEKLFF
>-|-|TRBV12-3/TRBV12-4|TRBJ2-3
TGTGCCAGCAGTTTCAGCACAGATACGCAGTATTTT
CASSFSTDTQYF
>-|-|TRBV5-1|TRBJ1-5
TGCGCCAGCAGCGTGGACGGAGCTAAGGGGCAGCCCCAGCATTTT
CASSVDGAKGQPQHF
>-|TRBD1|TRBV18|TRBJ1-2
TGTGCCAGCTCGGACCTAAACAGGGGGTCTATAAGCTACACCTTC
CASSDLNRGSISYTF
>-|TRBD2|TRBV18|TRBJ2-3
TGTGCCAGCTCACCACCTCGGGGCGGGAGAGGGAGCACAGATACGCAGTATTTT
CASSPPRGGRGSTDTQYF
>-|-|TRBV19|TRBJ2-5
TGTGCCAGTAGTAAAACCGGGGTCCAAGAGACCCAGTACTTC
CASSKTGVQETQYF
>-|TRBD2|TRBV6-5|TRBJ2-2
TGTGCCAGCAGTTACCGCGGGAGGGCGGGGACCGGGGAGCTGTTTTTT
CASSYRGRAGTGELFF
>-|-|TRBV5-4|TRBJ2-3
TGTGCCAGCAGCGCGATAGGACTTGTCACAGATACGCAGTATTTT
CASSAIGLVTDTQYF
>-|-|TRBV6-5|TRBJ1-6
TGTGCCAGCACCGGGTCCTATAATTCACCCCTCCACTTT
CASTGSYNSPLHF
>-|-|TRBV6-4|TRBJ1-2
TGTGCCAGCAGAGACAGTGCGGCATCCGGGCACTATGGCTACACCTTC
CASRDSAASGHYGYTF
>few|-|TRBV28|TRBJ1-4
TGTGCCAGCAGTGTACTGATCGGGGGCGCAGATGAAAAACTGTTTTTT
CASSVLIGGADEKLFF
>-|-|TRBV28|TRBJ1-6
TGTGCCAGCAGTTTAAACTCCCTGCCTAGCTCCTATAATTCACCCCTCCACTTT
CASSLNSLPSSYNSPLHF
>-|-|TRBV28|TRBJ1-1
TGTGCCAGCAGTTTAGGGACACCAGGTGGACCAGGAGCTTTCTTT
CASSLGTPGGPGAFF
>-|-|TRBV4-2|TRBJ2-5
TGTGCCAGCAGCGTTTCAGGGGGGCCCCAAGAGACCCAGTACTTC
CASSVSGGPQETQYF
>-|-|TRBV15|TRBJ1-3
TGTGCCACCAGCAGAGATCCCGGAAACACCATATATTTT
CATSRDPGNTIYF
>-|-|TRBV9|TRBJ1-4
TGTGCCAGCAGCGAGCCCGGACAGCCTGAAAAACTGTTTTTT
CASSEPGQPEKLFF
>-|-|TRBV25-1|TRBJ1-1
TGTGCCAGCAGTGAATTTGGGTTGGACACTGAAGCTTTCTTT
CASSEFGLDTEAFF
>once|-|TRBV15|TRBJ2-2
TGTGCCACCAGCAGAGGAGGCAACACCGGGGAGCTGTTTTTT
CATSRGGNTGELFF
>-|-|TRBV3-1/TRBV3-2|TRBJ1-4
TGTGCCAGCAGCCAAGGTAGTCGAACAGGGTATGAAAAACTGTTTTTT
CASSQGSRTGYEKLFF
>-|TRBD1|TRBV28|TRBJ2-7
TGTGCCAGCAGTTCTGCCGCGACAGGGACCCACGAGCAGTACTTC
CASSSAATGTHEQYF
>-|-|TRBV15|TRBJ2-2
TGTGCCACCAGCAGATTTAAAGGCCACTCCCCCGGGGAGCTGTTTTTT
CATSRFKGHSPGELFF
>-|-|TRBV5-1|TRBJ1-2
TGCGCCAGCAGCTTGGAAAGATATGGCTACACCTTC
CASSLERYGYTF